Listed here are 13 T cell receptor beta chains from one sample, sequenced in a study of blood T cells in healthy people across ages. The second PCR ran roughly 7 to 12 cycles with a sample-barcoded 5' primer and J-beta primers. TCRdb reanalysed the 5' RACE reads using MiXCR and keeps one entry per CDR3 protein. The sample lists about 620,000 distinct CDR3 sequences; 21% were seen once. The sequenced material came from blood. Source of these receptors: a man in his sixties or seventies in good health.

J is TRBJ2-7 and V is TRBV3-1, with 10 bases identical to TRBD2. The length of the CDR3 is 16 residues. CDR1 and CDR2 (germline): LGHDT, YNNKEL (reference sequence). V lost 1 base and J lost 0; bases outside the gene matches: 3. The CDR3: CASSQAGTSVSYEQYF. CDR3 sequence (DNA): TGTGCCAGCAGCCAAGCCGGGACTAGCGTCTCCTACGAGCAGTACTTC.

The chain couples TRBV2 to TRBJ2-2; D unclear. V dropped 5 bases and J dropped 0 bases, with 10 bases sitting between them. This CDR3 has 15 amino acids. Germline values: CDR1 SNHLY, CDR2 FYNNEI. CDR3 sequence: CASSQERSNTGELFF. The DNA for the CDR3 is TGTGCCAGCAGTCAAGAGCGTTCGAACACCGGGGAGCTGTTTTTT.

This chain connects TRBV7-2 to TRBJ2-3; possibly TRBD1 for D (6 bases). The CDR3 extends over 16 amino acids. Trimming stripped 3 bases from V and 2 bases from J, with 15 bases between. Germline V gene data show CDR1 as SGHTA and CDR2 as FQGNSA. CDR3 amino acids: CASSFSATGNTDTQYF. CDR3 nucleotide sequence: TGTGCCAGCAGCTTCTCAGCCACAGGGAACACAGATACGCAGTATTTT.

The chain couples TRBV4-1 to TRBJ2-1, with D tentatively TRBD2 (6 bases). With 0 bases removed from V and 4 bases from J, the gap between germline ends came to 16 bases. This CDR3 spans 17 amino acids. In germline, CDR1 is MGHRA, CDR2 YSYEKL. The CDR3 DNA follows: TGCGCCAGCAGCCAAGATCGAATGACTAGGAAATACAATGAGCAGTTCTTC. Translation: CASSQDRMTRKYNEQFF.

Of note for this clonotype: A junction end diverges from the germline sequence, so it may reflect a read error. V is TRBV5-1 and J is TRBJ2-1; tentative D call: TRBD2 (6 bases). Germline-derived CDR1 and CDR2 are SGHRS and YFSETQ. The CDR3 has 15 residues. The CDR3 coding sequence is TGCGTCAGCAGCTTGGAGGGTAGTGGACGCAATGAGCAGTTCTTC. Translation gives CVSSLEGSGRNEQFF.

This clonotype turned up a few times. V is TRBV12-3 or TRBV12-4 and J is TRBJ2-2; maybe TRBD2 (5 bases). Trimming took off 4 bases at V and 4 bases at J, with 13 bases between the two ends. The CDR3 runs to 15 residues. CDR3 region: CASSSDGRRTGELFF. For the CDR3, the DNA is TGTGCCAGCAGTTCTGATGGGAGACGCACCGGGGAGCTGTTTTTT.

This clonotype was detected only a few times. The V gene is TRBV7-8, the J gene TRBJ2-1; 8 bases are a match to TRBD2. From germline, CDR1 is SGHVS and CDR2 FQNEAQ. CDR3 length: 16 amino acids. Trimming removed 1 base from V and 6 bases from J; junction bases left unmatched: 8. The CDR3 DNA reads as TGTGCCAGCAGCTTAGGGACTAGCCCCAGATTCAATGAGCAGTTCTTC. Translation gives CASSLGTSPRFNEQFF. Together with reference TRBV7-8 and TRBJ2-1, the CDR3 gives the full variable domain: GAGVSQSPRYKVAKRGQDVALRCDPISGHVSLFWYQQALGQGPEFLTYFQNEAQLDKSGLPSDRFFAERPEGSVSTLKIQRTQQEDSAVYLCASSLGTSPRFNEQFFGPGTRLTVL.

To note about this clonotype: The conserved final phenylalanine or tryptophan is absent from the CDR3, which likely points to a read error. The J gene is TRBJ1-4, the V gene TRBV20-1, with no clear D. The CDR3 is 14 amino acids. Trimming removed 4 bases at V and 0 bases at J, with 9 bases between. The germline V gene encodes CDR1 DFQATT and CDR2 SNEGSKA (reference sequence). CDR3 in amino acids: CSAITAATNEKLFI. The CDR3, as DNA: TGCAGTGCTATAACGGCTGCAACTAATGAAAAACTGTTTATT.

V usage is TRBV6-1 and J usage is TRBJ1-5; a weak D match, TRBD1 (5 bases). This CDR3 has 15 residues. CDR1 is MNHNS and CDR2 is SASEGT in the germline V gene. V lost 3 bases, J lost 6 bases, and 15 bases lay in between. The CDR3, as DNA: TGTGCCAGCAGTGAGGCGTCGTGGGGGGGTCAGCCCCAGCATTTT. Protein product: CASSEASWGGQPQHF.

The rearrangement uses TRBV15 and TRBJ2-5; 8 bases are shared with TRBD1. CDR3 size: 14 residues. Germline values: CDR1 LNHNV, CDR2 YYDKDF (reference sequence). Trimming removed 0 bases from V and 5 bases from J; junction bases left unmatched: 2. CDR3 sequence reads: CATSREDRGETQYF. In nucleotides, the CDR3 is TGTGCCACCAGCAGAGAAGACAGGGGTGAGACCCAGTACTTC.

Of note for this clonotype: At one end, the junction sequence differs from germline, possibly due to a read error. The chain uses TRBV5-1 and TRBJ1-1; D gene unclear. Germline V gene data show CDR1 as SGHRS and CDR2 as YFSETQ. CDR3 length: 13 residues. CDR3 DNA: TGCGCCAGCAGCTTGCAGGAGAACACTGGAGCTTTCTTT. Protein sequence: CASSLQENTGAFF.

CDR3 nucleotides: TGTGCCAGCAGCGAGGGGGTCTACGAGCAGTACTTC. This translates into CASSEGVYEQYF. This rearrangement joins TRBV12-3 or TRBV12-4 to TRBJ2-7; D might be TRBD1 (6 bases). CDR3 length: 12 residues. V lost 6 bases and J lost 3, with 9 bases in between.

This clonotype was counted a few times. The chain uses TRBV28 and TRBJ1-1, with D tentatively TRBD1 (6 bases). The CDR3 totals 15 residues. Trimming removed 5 bases at V and 1 base at J, with 14 bases between. Germline V gene sequence: CDR1 MDHEN, CDR2 SYDVKM. CDR3 in DNA: TGTGCCAGCAGTACTCCGACAGGAGGGAACACTGAAGCTTTCTTT. Translated, it gives CASSTPTGGNTEAFF.